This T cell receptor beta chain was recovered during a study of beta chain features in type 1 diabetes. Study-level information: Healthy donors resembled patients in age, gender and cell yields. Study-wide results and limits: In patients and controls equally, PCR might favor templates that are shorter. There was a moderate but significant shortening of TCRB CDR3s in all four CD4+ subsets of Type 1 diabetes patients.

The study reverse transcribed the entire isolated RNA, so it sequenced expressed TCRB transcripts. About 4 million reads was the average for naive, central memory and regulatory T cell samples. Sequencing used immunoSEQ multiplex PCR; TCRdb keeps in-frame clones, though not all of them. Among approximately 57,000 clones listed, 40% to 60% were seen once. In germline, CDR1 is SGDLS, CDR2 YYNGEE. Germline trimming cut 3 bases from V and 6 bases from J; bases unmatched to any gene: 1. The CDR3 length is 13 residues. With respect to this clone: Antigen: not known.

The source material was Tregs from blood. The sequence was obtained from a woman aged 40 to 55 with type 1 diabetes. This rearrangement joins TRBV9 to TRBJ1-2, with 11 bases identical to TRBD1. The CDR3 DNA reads TGTGCCAGCAGCGGGACAGGGGGCCATGGCTACACCTTC. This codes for CASSGTGGHGYTF.